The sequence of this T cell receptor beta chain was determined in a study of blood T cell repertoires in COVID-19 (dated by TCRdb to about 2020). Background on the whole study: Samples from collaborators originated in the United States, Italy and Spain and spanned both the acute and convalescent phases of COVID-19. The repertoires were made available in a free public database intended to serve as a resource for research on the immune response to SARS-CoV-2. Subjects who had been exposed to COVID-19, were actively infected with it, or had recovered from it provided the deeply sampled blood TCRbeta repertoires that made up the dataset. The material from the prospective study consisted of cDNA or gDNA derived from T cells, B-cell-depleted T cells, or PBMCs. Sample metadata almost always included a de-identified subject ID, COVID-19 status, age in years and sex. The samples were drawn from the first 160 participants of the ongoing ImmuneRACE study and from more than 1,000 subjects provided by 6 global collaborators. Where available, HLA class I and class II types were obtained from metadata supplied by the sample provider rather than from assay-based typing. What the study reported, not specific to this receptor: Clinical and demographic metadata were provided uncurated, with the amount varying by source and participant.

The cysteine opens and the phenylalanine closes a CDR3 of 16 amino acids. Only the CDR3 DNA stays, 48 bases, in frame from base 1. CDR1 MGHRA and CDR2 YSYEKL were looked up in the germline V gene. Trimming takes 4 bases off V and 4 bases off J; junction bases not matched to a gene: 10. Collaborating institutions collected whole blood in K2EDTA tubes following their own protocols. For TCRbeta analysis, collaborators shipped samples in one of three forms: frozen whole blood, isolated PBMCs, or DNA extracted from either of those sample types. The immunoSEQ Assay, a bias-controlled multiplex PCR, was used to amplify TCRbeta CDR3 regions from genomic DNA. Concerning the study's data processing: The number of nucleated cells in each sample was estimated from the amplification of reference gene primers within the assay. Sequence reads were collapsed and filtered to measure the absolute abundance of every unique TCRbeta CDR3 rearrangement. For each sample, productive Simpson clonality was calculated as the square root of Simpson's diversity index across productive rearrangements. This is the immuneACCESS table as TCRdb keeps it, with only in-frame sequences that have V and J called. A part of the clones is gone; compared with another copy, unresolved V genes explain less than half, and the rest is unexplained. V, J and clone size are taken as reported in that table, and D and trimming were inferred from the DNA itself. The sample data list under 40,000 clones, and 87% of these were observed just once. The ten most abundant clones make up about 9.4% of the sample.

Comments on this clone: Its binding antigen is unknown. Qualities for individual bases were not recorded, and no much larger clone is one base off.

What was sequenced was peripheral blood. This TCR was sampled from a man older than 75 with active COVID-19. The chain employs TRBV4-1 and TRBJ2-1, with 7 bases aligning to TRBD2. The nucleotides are TGCGCCAGCAGCCCGGATGGCAGCGGGGCATACAATGAGCAGTTCTTC. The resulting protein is CASSPDGSGAYNEQFF.